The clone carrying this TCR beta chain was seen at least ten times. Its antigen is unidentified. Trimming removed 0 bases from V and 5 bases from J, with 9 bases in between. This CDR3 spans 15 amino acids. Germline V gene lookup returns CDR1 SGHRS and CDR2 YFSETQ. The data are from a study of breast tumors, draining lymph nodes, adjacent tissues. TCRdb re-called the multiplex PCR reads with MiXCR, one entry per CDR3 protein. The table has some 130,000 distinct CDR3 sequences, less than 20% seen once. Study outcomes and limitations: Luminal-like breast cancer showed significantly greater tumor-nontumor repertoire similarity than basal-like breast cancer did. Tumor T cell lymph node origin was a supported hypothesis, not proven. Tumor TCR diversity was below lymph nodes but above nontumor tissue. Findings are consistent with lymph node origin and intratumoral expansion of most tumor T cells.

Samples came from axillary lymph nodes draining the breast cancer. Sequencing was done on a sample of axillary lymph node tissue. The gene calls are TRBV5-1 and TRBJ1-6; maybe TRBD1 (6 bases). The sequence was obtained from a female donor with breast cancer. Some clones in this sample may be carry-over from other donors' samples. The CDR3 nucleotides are TGCGCCAGCAGCTTGGAGGGGGAAGATAATTCACCCCTCCACTTT. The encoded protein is CASSLEGEDNSPLHF.